A single sample gave rise to the 14 T cell receptor beta chains below, sequenced in a study of cytomegalovirus exposure and HLA in healthy donors. Only in-frame clones appear in the TCRdb table, and some are missing; sequencing was by immunoSEQ multiplex PCR. Here the sample spans approximately 100,000 clones, approximately 90% being singletons. The sequenced sample was PBMCs. These receptor sequences come from a woman aged 25 to 39 in good health and CMV-seronegative.

The gene calls are TRBV5-1 and TRBJ1-4; D perhaps matches TRBD1 (6 bases). The CDR3 loop spans 15 amino acids. V was pared by 1 base and J by 5 bases, with 12 bases between. Germline CDR1 SGHRS, CDR2 YFSETQ. The CDR3 spells CASSLRQGLNEKLFF. CDR3 nucleotides: TGCGCCAGCAGCTTGCGGCAGGGGTTAAATGAAAAACTGTTTTTT.

The gene calls are TRBV5-1 and TRBJ2-2; possible D gene TRBD1, 6 bases. From germline, CDR1 is SGHRS and CDR2 YFSETQ. V shed 4 bases and J shed 7 bases, with 14 bases lying between them. The CDR3 length is 14 residues. The CDR3 DNA is TGCGCCAGCAGCGGCCTTACAGGGATCGGGGAGCTGTTTTTT. It yields the protein CASSGLTGIGELFF.

The CDR3 sequence: CAISEGQGVYEKLFF. The DNA of the CDR3 is TGTGCCATCAGTGAGGGACAGGGAGTTTATGAAAAACTGTTTTTT. The chain links TRBV10-3 to TRBJ1-4, with 8 bases matching TRBD1. CDR1 is ENHRY and CDR2 is SYGVKD in the germline V gene. V shed 2 bases and J 6 bases; nucleotides not matched to a gene: 5. This CDR3 is built from 15 residues.

The chain couples TRBV7-9 to TRBJ1-1, with D possibly being TRBD1 (5 bases). This CDR3 contains 17 residues. The V gene's germline CDR1 is SEHNR and CDR2 FQNEAQ (reference sequence). V was cut by 5 bases and J by 8 bases, with 27 bases left in between. CDR3 coding DNA: TGTGCCAGCAGCCCCACGGTGGGGGGTCGAACCGGCTCCGAAGCTTTCTTT. Translated: CASSPTVGGRTGSEAFF.

The gene calls are TRBV15 and TRBJ2-5, with D uncertain. Trimming removed 0 bases from V and 5 bases from J, with 10 bases in between. The CDR3 loop spans 14 amino acids. The germline gives CDR1 LNHNV, CDR2 YYDKDF (reference sequence). The CDR3 DNA follows: TGTGCCACCAGCAGAGATCGCGGTTGGGAGACCCAGTACTTC. This encodes CATSRDRGWETQYF.

The chain couples TRBV2 to TRBJ2-7; 11 nucleotides match TRBD2. Germline loops: CDR1 SNHLY, CDR2 FYNNEI. V lost 6 bases, J lost 0 bases, and 7 bases stayed unmatched. The CDR3 has 16 residues. The DNA of the CDR3 is TGTGCCAGCAGCACTGGACTAGCGGGTTACTCCTACGAGCAGTACTTC. Translating gives CASSTGLAGYSYEQYF.

This clone was recorded only once. V and J are TRBV2 and TRBJ2-3; TRBD2 aligns across 11 bases. The CDR3 runs 19 residues. Germline V gene data show CDR1 as SNHLY and CDR2 as FYNNEI. The V segment lost 2 bases and the J segment 2 bases; nucleotides outside the gene matches: 12. CDR3 in amino acids: CASSELAGGPSSVTDTQYF. The CDR3 bases are TGTGCCAGCAGTGAATTAGCGGGAGGGCCTAGTAGTGTCACAGATACGCAGTATTTT.

The chain couples TRBV4-1 to TRBJ2-1; D may be TRBD2 (6 bases). V lost 1 base and J 4 bases, leaving 14 bases between the germline ends. This CDR3 comprises 16 residues. Germline assignment: CDR1 MGHRA and CDR2 YSYEKL. CDR3 residues: CASSQVGTSLYNEQFF. In DNA form, the CDR3 reads TGCGCCAGCAGCCAAGTTGGGACTTCGCTTTACAATGAGCAGTTCTTC.

The V call is TRBV6-1, the J call TRBJ2-2, with D perhaps TRBD1 (6 bases). The CDR3 extends over 14 amino acids. V was trimmed by 3 bases and J by 4 bases, leaving 9 bases between them. CDR1 is MNHNS, CDR2 SASEGT, per germline. Written as DNA, the CDR3 is TGTGCCAGCAGTGACCAGGGGCGCACCGGGGAGCTGTTTTTT. Its translation is CASSDQGRTGELFF.

The chain is built from TRBV9 and TRBJ2-1; TRBD2 is a possible D gene (5 bases). The germline V and J ends were trimmed by 0 bases and 7 bases, with 14 bases remaining between them. The germline CDR1 and CDR2 sequences are SGDLS and YYNGEE. The CDR3 is 15 amino acids. The CDR3 sequence: CASSVDGVRSNEQFF. The CDR3, as DNA: TGTGCCAGCAGCGTAGACGGGGTCCGAAGTAATGAGCAGTTCTTC. Variable domain in full (rest from reference TRBV9 and TRBJ2-1): DSGVTQTPKHLITATGQRVTLRCSPRSGDLSVYWYQQSLDQGLQFLIQYYNGEERAKGNILERFSAQQFPDLHSELNLSSLELGDSALYFCASSVDGVRSNEQFFGPGTRLTVL.

In this sample, this clone turned up once. A junction boundary mismatches the germline segment, possibly from a read error. The rearrangement links TRBV7-3 to TRBJ1-1; D is undetermined. Germline CDR1 reads SGHTA; CDR2 reads FQGTGA. The CDR3 extends over 13 amino acids. CDR3 sequence (DNA): TGTGCCAGCAGCCTAACAGCGAACACTGAAGCTTTCTTT. It yields the protein CASSLTANTEAFF.

The chain uses TRBV10-1 and TRBJ2-5; 11 bases match TRBD2. Trimming at V came to 4 bases and at J to 5 bases, leaving 3 bases not matched to a gene. The CDR3 is 14 residues long. Germline V gene data show CDR1 as WNHNN and CDR2 as SYGVQD (reference sequence). CDR3 nucleotide sequence: TGCGCCAGCAGTGCGGGACTAGCGGAGGAGACCCAGTACTTC. Translated: CASSAGLAEETQYF.

This chain joins TRBV2 and TRBJ2-5; TRBD2 agrees at 9 bases. V lost 10 bases and J lost 4; bases outside the gene matches: 7. Germline CDR1 reads SNHLY; CDR2 reads FYNNEI. There are 13 residues in the CDR3. CDR3 bases: TGTGCCACCCAGCGCGGGGGGGGAGAGACCCAGTACTTC. Its protein product is CATQRGGGETQYF.

This chain links TRBV6-6 with TRBJ1-2; D not certain. Germline V lookup: CDR1 MNHNY, CDR2 SVGAGI (reference sequence). V was clipped by 7 bases and J by 4 bases, with 13 bases between them. The CDR3 loop spans 13 amino acids. The CDR3 region has the DNA TGTGCCAGCATCAGGCTGGTAGGCTATGGCTACACCTTC. Residues: CASIRLVGYGYTF.